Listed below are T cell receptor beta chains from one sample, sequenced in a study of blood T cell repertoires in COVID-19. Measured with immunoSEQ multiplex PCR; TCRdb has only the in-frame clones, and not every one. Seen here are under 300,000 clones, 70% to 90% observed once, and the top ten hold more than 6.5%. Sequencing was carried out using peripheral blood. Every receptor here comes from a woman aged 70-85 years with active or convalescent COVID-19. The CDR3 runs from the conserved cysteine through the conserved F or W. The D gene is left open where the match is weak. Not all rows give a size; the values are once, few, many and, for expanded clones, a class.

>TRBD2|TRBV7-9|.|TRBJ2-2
TGTGCCAGCCACACAGCGGGGGGGCATACCGGGGAGCTGTTTTTT
CASHTAGGHTGELFF
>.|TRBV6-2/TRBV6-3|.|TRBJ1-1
TGTGCCAGCAGTTATTCCCGGGGGAACACTGAAGCTTTCTTT
CASSYSRGNTEAFF
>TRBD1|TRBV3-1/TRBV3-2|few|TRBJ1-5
TGTGCCAGCAGCTCGGGACAGAATAGCAATCAGCCCCAGCATTTT
CASSSGQNSNQPQHF
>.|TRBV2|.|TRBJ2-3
TGTGCCAGCCGGGTACTTAGCACAGATACGCAGTATTTT
CASRVLSTDTQYF
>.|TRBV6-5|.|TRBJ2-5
TGTGCCAGCAGTTACTCGACGGGTCCAGAGACCCAGTACTTC
CASSYSTGPETQYF
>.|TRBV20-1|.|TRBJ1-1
TGCAGCACGGCGCAGGGCACTGAAGCTTTCTTT
CSTAQGTEAFF
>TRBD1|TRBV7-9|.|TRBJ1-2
TGTGCCAGCAGCTTAGATCTGGTGGGACAGGTTAACTATGGCTACACCTTC
CASSLDLVGQVNYGYTF
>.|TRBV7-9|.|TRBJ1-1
TGTGCCAGCAGCTTAACAGGGATTCACACTGAAGCTTTCTTT
CASSLTGIHTEAFF
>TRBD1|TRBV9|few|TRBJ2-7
TGTGCCAGCAGCGTAGAGGGACAGAGGGTAGTTACCGAGCAGTACTTC
CASSVEGQRVVTEQYF
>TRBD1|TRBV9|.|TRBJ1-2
TGTGCCAGCAGCGTAACCGGGACAGGGGGATCCGGCTACACCTTC
CASSVTGTGGSGYTF
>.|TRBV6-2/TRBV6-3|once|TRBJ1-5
TGTGCCAGCAGTTACGCGCCGGAGAGGTTGATGGCCCAGCATTTT
CASSYAPERLMAQHF
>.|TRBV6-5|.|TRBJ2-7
TGTGCCAGCAGTTTACAGGGAGGGGACTACGAGCAGTACTTC
CASSLQGGDYEQYF
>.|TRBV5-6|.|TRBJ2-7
TGTGCCAGCAGCACCCTACAGGTCTCCCTCGACGAGCAGTACTTC
CASSTLQVSLDEQYF
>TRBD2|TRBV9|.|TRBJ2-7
TGTGCCAGCAGCCCCAGCGGGGGAACTTACGAGCAGTACTTC
CASSPSGGTYEQYF
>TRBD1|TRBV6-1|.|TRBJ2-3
TGTGCCAGCAGTGAGTCACAGGGGGCTACTAGCACAGATACGCAGTATTTT
CASSESQGATSTDTQYF
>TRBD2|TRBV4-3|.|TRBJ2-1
TGCGCCAGCAGCCGGGGACTAGCGGGGCCCAATGAGCAGTTCTTC
CASSRGLAGPNEQFF
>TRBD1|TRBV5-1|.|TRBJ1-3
TGCGCCAGCAGCTTGGGACAGGGAGACACCATATATTTT
CASSLGQGDTIYF
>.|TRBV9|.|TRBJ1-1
TGTGCCAGCAGCGTAGGCGAGACAGCTGTAACTGAAGCTTTCTTT
CASSVGETAVTEAFF
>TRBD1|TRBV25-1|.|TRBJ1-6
TGTGCCAGCAGTGAATATAGACAGGGTTATAATTCACCCCTCCACTTT
CASSEYRQGYNSPLHF
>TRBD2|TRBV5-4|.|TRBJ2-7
TGTGCCAGCAGCCGGACTAGCTCCTACGAGCAGTACTTC
CASSRTSSYEQYF
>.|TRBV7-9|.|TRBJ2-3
TGTGCCAGCAGCTTGGAGTCGGGGGAGAGGTATACGCAGTATTTT
CASSLESGERYTQYF
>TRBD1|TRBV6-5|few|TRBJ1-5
TGTGCCAGCAGTTACTCGGACAGGGGAAGCCCCCAGCATTTT
CASSYSDRGSPQHF
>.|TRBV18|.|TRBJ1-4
TGTGCCAGCTCTCCTGAACAGGAAGATGAAAAACTGTTTTTT
CASSPEQEDEKLFF
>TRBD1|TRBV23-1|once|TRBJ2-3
TGCGCCAGCAGCTACAGGGGGAACCCAGATACGCAGTATTTT
CASSYRGNPDTQYF
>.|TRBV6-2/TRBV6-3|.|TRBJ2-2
TGTGCCAGCAGTTATAACCTTGGGGGGACCGGGGAGCTGTTTTTT
CASSYNLGGTGELFF
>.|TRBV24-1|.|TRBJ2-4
TGTGCCACTCGGGACTTACAAAACATTCAGTACTTC
CATRDLQNIQYF
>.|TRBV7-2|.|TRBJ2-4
TGTGCCAGCAGCTTAGACGGAAACATTCAGTACTTC
CASSLDGNIQYF
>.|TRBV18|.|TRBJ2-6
TGTGCCAGCTCACCTAGTTCGTCTGGGGCCAACGTCCTGACTTTC
CASSPSSSGANVLTF
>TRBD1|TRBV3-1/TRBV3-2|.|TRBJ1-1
TGTGCCAGCAGCCTCCTAGGGACAGGGAGGGGAAGGGGGAAAGCTTTCTTT
CASSLLGTGRGRGKAFF
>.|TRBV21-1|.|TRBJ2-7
TGTGCCAGCATCTACGCCGGGAGGGACAGAGTCCGATACGAGCAGTACTTC
CASIYAGRDRVRYEQYF
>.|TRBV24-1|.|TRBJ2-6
TGTGCCACCAGTGATCAGGCCTCTGGGGCCAACGTCCTGACTTTC
CATSDQASGANVLTF
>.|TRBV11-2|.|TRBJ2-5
TGTGCCAGCAGGGACGGGGGGCCCAAGGGATCGCCCATGGAGACCCAGTACTTC
CASRDGGPKGSPMETQYF
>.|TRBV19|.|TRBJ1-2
TGTGCCAGTAGTAACCTAGGGGATTACTATGGCTACACCTTC
CASSNLGDYYGYTF
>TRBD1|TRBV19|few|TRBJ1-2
TGTGCCAGTAGTATCGGCGGACAGGGGTACTATGGCTACACCTTC
CASSIGGQGYYGYTF
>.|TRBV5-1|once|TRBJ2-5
TGCGCCAGCAGGGAACGACTGGACCAAGAGACCCAGTACTTC
CASRERLDQETQYF
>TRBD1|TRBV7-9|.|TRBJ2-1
TGTGCCAGCAGCCTTCCGGGACAGGGGGCCATAAAGCAGTTCTTC
CASSLPGQGAIKQFF
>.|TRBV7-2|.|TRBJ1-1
TGTGCCAGTAGTGTCATGAACACTGAAGCTTTCTTT
CASSVMNTEAFF
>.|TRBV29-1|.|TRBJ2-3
TGCAGCGTTGAACCCCCGGGGGCAGATACGCAGTATTTT
CSVEPPGADTQYF
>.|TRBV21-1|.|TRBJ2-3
TGTGCCAGCAGCAAAAAGGGAGGCAGAGATACGCAGTATTTT
CASSKKGGRDTQYF
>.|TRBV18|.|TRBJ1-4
TGTGCCAGCTCACCAAAAGAGGGTTTGGGATGGTGGCTGTTTTTT
CASSPKEGLGWWLFF
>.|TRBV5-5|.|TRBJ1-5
TGTGCCAGCAGCTTGGGAGGAGGAGGGCAGCCCCAGCATTTT
CASSLGGGGQPQHF